What follows are 26 T cell receptor beta chains derived from one specimen sequenced in a study of CD8+ T cells in alopecia areata. Treatment reported: oral pan-JAK inhibitor, 5-10 mg twice daily. Extracted RNA was reverse transcribed, and the resulting cDNA served as sequencing template. Libraries were prepared by immunoSEQ multiplex PCR; TCRdb keeps only in-frame clonotypes and omits some of them. Of roughly 180,000 clones in the sample, about 53% are singletons; the top ten hold roughly 10%. The sample in question was CD8+ T cells sorted from blood, obtained at week 24, from a patient treated with tofacitinib. These receptor sequences come from a human donor with alopecia areata.

The rearrangement uses TRBV6-6 and TRBJ1-2; no clear D gene. V was cut by 2 bases and J by 5 bases, with 6 bases left in between. The CDR3 length is 12 residues. CDR1 and CDR2 from the germline V gene are MNHNY and SVGAGI (reference sequence). The DNA of the CDR3 is TGTGCCAGCAGTTACGGCCAATATGGCTACACCTTC. This codes for CASSYGQYGYTF.

The gene calls are TRBV13 and TRBJ1-2; 10 bases are shared with TRBD1. The J segment lost 5 bases and the V segment lost 5 bases, leaving 8 bases of the junction unmatched. The CDR3 loop spans 15 amino acids. Germline values: CDR1 PRHDT, CDR2 FYEKMQ (reference sequence). The DNA for the CDR3 is TGTGCCAGCAGCCCCCGTGGACAGGGGGGGTATGGCTACACCTTC. It yields the protein CASSPRGQGGYGYTF.

V usage is TRBV29-1 and J usage is TRBJ1-2; the D is unclear. Germline V gene lookup returns CDR1 SQVTM and CDR2 ANQGSEA. Trimming pared 7 bases from V and 2 bases from J, leaving 23 bases between. The CDR3 extends over 16 amino acids. The CDR3 loop reads CSARYWLRDENYGYTF. The CDR3 DNA sequence: TGCAGCGCCCGATACTGGCTTAGAGATGAAAACTATGGCTACACCTTC.

The chain is built from TRBV11-2 and TRBJ2-7; 8 nucleotides align to TRBD2. Germline CDR1 and CDR2: SGHAT and FQNNGV. This CDR3 comprises 16 residues. The junction had 12 bases not matched to a gene; V was cut back by 3 bases and J by 5 bases. DNA for the CDR3: TGTGCCAGCAGCTTGGTTTTCGGGACTAGTGTCGACGAGCAGTACTTC. It translates to CASSLVFGTSVDEQYF.

This clone was counted between two and nine times. This chain connects TRBV29-1 to TRBJ1-1; TRBD1 matches 9 bases. CDR1 and CDR2 from the germline V gene are SQVTM and ANQGSEA. V trimming: 7 bases; J trimming: 2 bases; junction bases outside the gene matches: 23. CDR3 length: 19 amino acids. CDR3 region: CSALIESRAGDRVNTEAFF. CDR3 nucleotide sequence: TGCAGCGCGCTAATTGAATCTAGGGCGGGGGACAGGGTAAACACTGAAGCTTTCTTT.

The CDR3 sequence is CASSECGGGPTYEQYF. Here the CDR3 DNA reads TGTGCCAGCAGTGAGTGTGGCGGGGGGCCTACCTACGAGCAGTACTTC. The V and J genes are TRBV6-4 and TRBJ2-7; 8 bases are a match to TRBD2. The CDR3 totals 16 residues. With V trimmed by 3 bases and J by 2 bases, 9 bases remained unmatched. CDR1 and CDR2 from the germline V gene are MRHNA and SNTAGT.

In this sample, this clone turned up a few times. V usage is TRBV7-3 and J usage is TRBJ2-6, with unresolved D. The germline CDR1 and CDR2 sequences are SGHTA and FQGTGA. This CDR3 comprises 15 residues. Trimming pared 2 bases from V and 0 bases from J, leaving 5 bases between. DNA for the CDR3: TGTGCCAGCAGCTTATATCCCTCTGGGGCCAACGTCCTGACTTTC. Its protein product is CASSLYPSGANVLTF.

The rearrangement joins TRBV4-3 to TRBJ1-5; D gene uncertain. Trimming took off 0 bases at V and 6 bases at J, with 15 bases between the two ends. Germline V CDR1 and CDR2: LGHNA, YSLEER. The CDR3 has 16 residues. CDR3 loop: CASSQEVTSRRQPQHF. The CDR3 DNA reads TGCGCCAGCAGCCAAGAAGTCACCTCGAGACGTCAGCCCCAGCATTTT.

The chain employs TRBV19 and TRBJ1-2, with TRBD1 identical over 7 bases. V was pared by 2 bases and J by 6 bases, with 3 bases of the junction left unmatched. This CDR3 comprises 13 residues. Germline values: CDR1 LNHDA, CDR2 SQIVND (reference sequence). The CDR3 here is CASSITGANGYTF. The CDR3 DNA reads TGTGCCAGTAGTATAACAGGGGCCAATGGCTACACCTTC. Complete variable domain (other parts from reference TRBV19 and TRBJ1-2): DGGITQSPKYLFRKEGQNVTLSCEQNLNHDAMYWYRQDPGQGLRLIYYSQIVNDFQKGDIAEGYSVSREKKESFPLTVTSAQKNPTAFYLCASSITGANGYTFGSGTRLTVV.

This rearrangement joins TRBV5-1 to TRBJ2-1; D unclear. V was clipped by 5 bases and J by 6 bases, with 15 bases between them. The CDR3 totals 14 residues. In germline, CDR1 is SGHRS, CDR2 YFSETQ. The CDR3 DNA reads as TGCGCCAGCAGATCGGGCATTGCCCCCAATGAGCAGTTCTTC. It specifies CASRSGIAPNEQFF.

The chain employs TRBV20-1 and TRBJ2-1; 8 bases agree with TRBD2. With V trimmed by 5 bases and J by 12 bases, 6 bases remained unmatched. Germline values: CDR1 DFQATT, CDR2 SNEGSKA (reference sequence). CDR3 length equals 11 residues. The CDR3 sequence is CSALAGRAQFF. CDR3 coding DNA: TGCAGTGCTTTAGCGGGGCGAGCGCAGTTCTTC.

This clone came up once. The rearrangement links TRBV6-4 to TRBJ2-2; tentatively, D is TRBD1 or TRBD2 (5 bases each). CDR1 and CDR2 (germline): MRHNA, SNTAGT. The CDR3 sequence is 16 residues long. With 2 bases removed from V and 0 bases from J, the gap between germline ends came to 10 bases. The CDR3 protein is CASSDDEGSNTGELFF. The CDR3 DNA follows: TGTGCCAGCAGTGACGATGAGGGGTCGAACACCGGGGAGCTGTTTTTT.

V is TRBV7-2 and J is TRBJ2-7, with D possibly TRBD1 on 6 matching bases. The CDR3 is made up of 13 amino acids. In germline, CDR1 is SGHTA, CDR2 FQGNSA. V shed 1 base and J shed 9 bases, with 13 bases lying between them. As DNA, the CDR3 is TGTGCCAGCAGCTTAGGCTTGACAGGTCGGCAGTACTTC. It encodes CASSLGLTGRQYF.

V and J are TRBV19 and TRBJ1-5, with TRBD1 matching 11 bases. Trimming at V came to 8 bases and at J to 7 bases, leaving 4 bases not matched to a gene. The CDR3 length is 13 residues. The germline V gene encodes CDR1 LNHDA and CDR2 SQIVND (reference sequence). CDR3 amino acids: CASGTGGRQPQHF. The CDR3, as DNA: TGTGCCAGTGGGACAGGGGGTAGGCAGCCCCAGCATTTT.

In its sample, this clone was seen once. The chain uses TRBV2 and TRBJ2-7; D may match TRBD1 or TRBD2 (5 bases each). CDR1 and CDR2 from the germline V gene are SNHLY and FYNNEI. V dropped 3 bases and J dropped 2 bases, with 8 bases sitting between them. The CDR3 totals 13 residues. DNA for the CDR3: TGTGCCAGCAGTGAGGGGGTGACCTACGAGCAGTACTTC. It encodes CASSEGVTYEQYF.

The gene calls are TRBV15 and TRBJ2-2; D call uncertain. With 0 bases removed from V and 2 bases from J, the gap between germline ends came to 13 bases. The CDR3 is 17 residues long. The germline gives CDR1 LNHNV, CDR2 YYDKDF (reference sequence). CDR3 protein: CATSRETTIENTGELFF. As DNA, the CDR3 is TGTGCCACCAGCAGAGAAACCACGATAGAAAACACCGGGGAGCTGTTTTTT.

Here the CDR3 reads CATSSDGEGDYGYTF. The CDR3 DNA reads TGTGCCACCAGCAGTGACGGGGAGGGTGACTATGGCTACACCTTC. The J gene is TRBJ1-2, the V gene TRBV15, with unresolved D. This CDR3 region has 15 residues. Germline loops: CDR1 LNHNV, CDR2 YYDKDF (reference sequence). V was trimmed by 3 bases and J by 3 bases, leaving 14 bases between them.

The chain uses TRBV25-1 and TRBJ1-6; the D is unclear. The CDR3 is 14 amino acids. The germline gives CDR1 MGHDK, CDR2 SYGVNS. Trimming removed 2 bases at V and 4 bases at J, with 6 bases between. CDR3 DNA sequence: TGTGCCAGCAGTGAAGAACAGTATAATTCACCCCTCCACTTT. It translates to CASSEEQYNSPLHF.

The chain links TRBV30 to TRBJ1-2; D not certain. Per germline, CDR1 GTSNPN and CDR2 SVGIG (reference sequence). This CDR3 region has 11 residues. The germline V and J ends were trimmed by 3 bases and 8 bases, with 10 bases remaining between them. The DNA of the CDR3 is TGTGCCTGGAGGGTCGGTGTAGGCTACACCTTC. This translates into CAWRVGVGYTF.

This clone was counted only a few times. The chain joins TRBV25-1 to TRBJ1-1, with TRBD1 identical over 9 bases. Germline loops: CDR1 MGHDK, CDR2 SYGVNS. Trimming removed 4 bases from V and 5 bases from J; junction bases left unmatched: 2. CDR3 length: 13 amino acids. The CDR3 nucleotides read TGTGCCAGCAGTGCCGGGACAGGGACTGAAGCTTTCTTT. It translates to CASSAGTGTEAFF.

The chain has TRBV29-1 and TRBJ1-4; D ambiguous. CDR1 is SQVTM and CDR2 is ANQGSEA in the germline V gene. The CDR3 runs to 13 residues. V lost 4 bases and J 5 bases, leaving 11 bases between the germline ends. In DNA form, the CDR3 reads TGCAGCGTTGTGGGCCCCCCAAATGAAAAACTGTTTTTT. It encodes CSVVGPPNEKLFF.

This clone appeared a few times. The chain uses TRBV18 and TRBJ2-1; 8 bases are a match to TRBD2. This CDR3 is built from 13 residues. Germline V gene lookup returns CDR1 KGHSH and CDR2 LQKENI. After removal of 6 bases from V and 8 bases from J, the junction contained 6 bases not matched to a gene. The DNA of the CDR3 is TGTGCCAGCTCCCCCAGCGGGGGTGATGAGCAGTTCTTC. It translates to CASSPSGGDEQFF.

This chain connects TRBV5-6 to TRBJ2-7, with 7 bases that match TRBD1. V trimming: 3 bases; J trimming: 4 bases; junction bases outside the gene matches: 4. The CDR3 contains 13 residues. Germline values: CDR1 SGHDT, CDR2 YYEEEE. The CDR3 DNA reads TGTGCCAGCAGCTATTGGGACAGTTACGAGCAGTACTTC. It encodes CASSYWDSYEQYF.

The chain employs TRBV27 and TRBJ2-2, with D perhaps TRBD1 (6 bases). The CDR3 runs to 13 residues. V dropped 6 bases and J dropped 6 bases, with 11 bases sitting between them. Germline V lookup: CDR1 MNHEY, CDR2 SMNVEV (reference sequence). As DNA, the CDR3 is TGTGCCAGCAGACTTACAGGGCCCGGGGAGCTGTTTTTT. Translating gives CASRLTGPGELFF.

The CDR3 sequence: CASSQNTGYEQYF. Written as DNA, the CDR3 is TGCGCCAGCAGCCAAAACACCGGCTACGAGCAGTACTTC. The V gene is TRBV4-3, the J gene TRBJ2-7; D call uncertain. The CDR3 runs 13 residues. V gave up 2 bases and J gave up 3 bases, with 8 bases separating them. Germline CDR1 and CDR2: LGHNA and YSLEER.

The rearrangement links TRBV4-3 to TRBJ1-1; tentative D call: TRBD1 (5 bases). Germline assignment: CDR1 LGHNA and CDR2 YSLEER. This CDR3 region has 14 residues. Trimming removed 0 bases from V and 6 bases from J, with 11 bases in between. CDR3 DNA: TGCGCCAGCAGCCAAGATCGAGGGGTGGCTGAAGCTTTCTTT. The encoded protein is CASSQDRGVAEAFF.